The next 15 T cell receptor beta chains were all read from a single sample in a study of Ad26.COV2.S vaccination and SARS-CoV-2 variants. Using immunoSEQ multiplex PCR, the repertoire was profiled, and TCRdb retains in-frame clones only, with some absent. The sample has around 450,000 clones, 85% to 90% seen once. The sample's treatment: around 19 received Ad26.COV2.S at low or high dose, single or two shots; several received placebo; per-sample allocation not given. Sampling was done on day 63 after the first vaccine or placebo injection. The starting material was peripheral blood, obtained in a trial of Ad26.COV2.S vaccine versus placebo. Source of these receptors: a person between 18 and 60 years old who received the Ad26.COV2.S COVID-19 vaccine or a placebo.

A few counts support this clone. CDR3 amino acids: CASSWDSSKNYGYTF. As DNA, the CDR3 is TGTGCCAGTAGTTGGGACAGCTCAAAGAACTATGGCTACACCTTC. The rearrangement uses TRBV19 and TRBJ1-2, with 7 nucleotides matching TRBD1. V shed 5 bases and J 2 bases; nucleotides not matched to a gene: 8. The length of the CDR3 is 15 residues. The germline CDR1 and CDR2 sequences are LNHDA and SQIVND (reference sequence).

The chain is built from TRBV11-2 and TRBJ1-3; the D gene is possibly TRBD1 (5 bases). V was cut by 4 bases and J by 0 bases, with 16 bases left in between. Germline CDR1 is SGHAT and CDR2 is FQNNGV. This CDR3 is built from 17 residues. In DNA, the CDR3 is TGTGCCAGCAGCTCGAACCTAGGGACCCCCTCTGGAAACACCATATATTTT. Protein: CASSSNLGTPSGNTIYF. Combining the CDR3 with reference TRBV11-2 and TRBJ1-3 gives the whole variable domain EAGVAQSPRYKIIEKRQSVAFWCNPISGHATLYWYQQILGQGPKLLIQFQNNGVVDDSQLPKDRFSAERLKGVDSTLKIQPAKLEDSAVYLCASSSNLGTPSGNTIYFGEGSWLTVV.

The chain uses TRBV11-2 and TRBJ1-2; D is perhaps TRBD1 (5 bases). Germline loops: CDR1 SGHAT, CDR2 FQNNGV. V was trimmed by 3 bases and J by 8 bases, leaving 13 bases between them. CDR3 size: 13 residues. The CDR3 region is CASSLQFQGGYTF. The CDR3 nucleotides read TGTGCCAGCAGCTTGCAGTTTCAGGGCGGCTACACCTTC.

V gene TRBV6-5 combines with J gene TRBJ1-2; D gene uncertain. V was clipped by 2 bases and J by 3 bases, with 13 bases between them. This CDR3 region has 15 residues. Germline assignment: CDR1 MNHEY and CDR2 SVGAGI. The CDR3 sequence: CASSYQDGTYYGYTF. Here the CDR3 DNA reads TGTGCCAGCAGTTACCAGGACGGAACCTACTATGGCTACACCTTC.

The DNA of the CDR3 is TGTGCCAGCAGCATTGGGAAGGAGCCCCAGCATTTT. Its protein product is CASSIGKEPQHF. V usage is TRBV5-5 and J usage is TRBJ1-5; D gene ambiguous. Trimming pared 4 bases from V and 8 bases from J, leaving 10 bases between. This CDR3 has 12 residues. Germline V lookup: CDR1 SGHKS, CDR2 YYEKEE (reference sequence). Full variable domain (remainder filled in from reference TRBV5-5 and TRBJ1-5): DAGVTQSPTHLIKTRGQQVTLRCSPISGHKSVSWYQQVLGQGPQFIFQYYEKEERGRGNFPDRFSARQFPNYSSELNVNALLLGDSALYLCASSIGKEPQHFGDGTRLSIL.

This clone has just one count. The genes are TRBV18 and TRBJ2-1; D uncertain. Germline V gene sequence: CDR1 KGHSH, CDR2 LQKENI. The CDR3 loop spans 15 amino acids. V gave up 2 bases and J gave up 1 base, with 9 bases separating them. CDR3 protein: CASSPNQDSYNEQFF. The CDR3, as DNA: TGTGCCAGCTCACCAAATCAGGATTCCTACAATGAGCAGTTCTTC. The full variable domain, with the rest looked up from reference TRBV18 and TRBJ2-1, is NAGVMQNPRHLVRRRGQEARLRCSPMKGHSHVYWYRQLPEEGLKFMVYLQKENIIDESGMPKERFSAEFPKEGPSILRIQQVVRGDSAAYFCASSPNQDSYNEQFFGPGTRLTVL.

The chain links TRBV5-1 to TRBJ2-3; D remains unclear. V lost 4 bases and J lost 6, with 15 bases in between. The germline gives CDR1 SGHRS, CDR2 YFSETQ. CDR3 length: 14 residues. The CDR3 is CASSPGSGRDTQYF. CDR3 sequence (DNA): TGCGCCAGCAGCCCCGGGTCGGGTAGGGATACGCAGTATTTT.

This chain uses TRBV10-3 with TRBJ2-3, with unresolved D. CDR3 length: 15 residues. Trimming pared 8 bases from V and 6 bases from J, leaving 21 bases between. Germline assignment: CDR1 ENHRY and CDR2 SYGVKD. As DNA, the CDR3 is TGTGCCATCCGCTCCCAACCTACCATTATGGATACGCAGTATTTT. Amino acids: CAIRSQPTIMDTQYF.

The rearrangement joins TRBV21-1 to TRBJ2-7; the listed D gene, TRBD1, was not tested against the DNA. TRBV21-1 is deemed a pseudogene. This CDR3 is built from 14 residues. The CDR3 region has the DNA TGTGCCAGCAGCAAAGTACACAGGGGATACGAGCAGTACGTC. Protein: CASSKVHRGYEQYV.

The CDR3, as DNA: TGTGCCAGCAGCAAGACAGCCCACACTGAAGCTTTCTTT. Translating gives CASSKTAHTEAFF. The chain links TRBV7-8 to TRBJ1-1; tentative D call: TRBD1 (5 bases). V lost 5 bases and J lost 3, with 10 bases in between. Germline assignment: CDR1 SGHVS and CDR2 FQNEAQ. The length of the CDR3 is 13 residues.

The chain employs TRBV6-2 or TRBV6-3 and TRBJ1-1; weak D call: TRBD1 (6 bases). Germline V gene sequence: CDR1 MNHEY, CDR2 SVGEGT. The CDR3 sequence is 12 residues long. Trimming removed 5 bases from V and 6 bases from J, with 10 bases in between. The CDR3 region has the DNA TGTGCCAGCAGTGACCCAGGGGCTGAAGCTTTCTTT. Protein product: CASSDPGAEAFF.

The chain couples TRBV24-1 to TRBJ2-2; maybe TRBD1 (6 bases). The CDR3 loop spans 16 amino acids. Looked up from germline, CDR1 is KGHDR and CDR2 is SFDVKD. V lost 1 base to trimming and J lost 0 bases, with 8 bases between them. The CDR3 nucleotides are TGTGCCACCAGTGATTTTCAGGGGCCGAACACCGGGGAGCTGTTTTTT. It yields the protein CATSDFQGPNTGELFF.

J is TRBJ1-1 and V is TRBV19; D is ambiguous. The CDR3 spans 13 residues. V lost 3 bases to trimming and J lost 2 bases, with 7 bases between them. CDR1 and CDR2 from the germline V gene are LNHDA and SQIVND (reference sequence). The CDR3: CASSIRYNTEAFF. The CDR3 region has the DNA TGTGCCAGTAGTATTCGGTATAACACTGAAGCTTTCTTT.

The V gene is TRBV27, the J gene TRBJ1-3; D call uncertain. Germline CDR1 and CDR2: MNHEY and SMNVEV (reference sequence). V was trimmed by 9 bases and J by 0 bases, leaving 9 bases between them. There are 13 residues in the CDR3. This chain's CDR3 is CASSLASGNTIYF. DNA of the CDR3: TGTGCCAGTAGCTTAGCCTCTGGAAACACCATATATTTT.

The V call is TRBV4-2, the J call TRBJ1-4, with 10 bases that match TRBD1. The germline gives CDR1 LGHNA, CDR2 YNFKEQ. The V gene end was trimmed by 4 bases and the J gene end by 5 bases; junction bases not matched to a gene: 4. This CDR3 has 15 residues. CDR3 DNA sequence: TGTGCCAGCAGCCCCGGGACAGGGGAGAATGAAAAACTGTTTTTT. This translates into CASSPGTGENEKLFF.